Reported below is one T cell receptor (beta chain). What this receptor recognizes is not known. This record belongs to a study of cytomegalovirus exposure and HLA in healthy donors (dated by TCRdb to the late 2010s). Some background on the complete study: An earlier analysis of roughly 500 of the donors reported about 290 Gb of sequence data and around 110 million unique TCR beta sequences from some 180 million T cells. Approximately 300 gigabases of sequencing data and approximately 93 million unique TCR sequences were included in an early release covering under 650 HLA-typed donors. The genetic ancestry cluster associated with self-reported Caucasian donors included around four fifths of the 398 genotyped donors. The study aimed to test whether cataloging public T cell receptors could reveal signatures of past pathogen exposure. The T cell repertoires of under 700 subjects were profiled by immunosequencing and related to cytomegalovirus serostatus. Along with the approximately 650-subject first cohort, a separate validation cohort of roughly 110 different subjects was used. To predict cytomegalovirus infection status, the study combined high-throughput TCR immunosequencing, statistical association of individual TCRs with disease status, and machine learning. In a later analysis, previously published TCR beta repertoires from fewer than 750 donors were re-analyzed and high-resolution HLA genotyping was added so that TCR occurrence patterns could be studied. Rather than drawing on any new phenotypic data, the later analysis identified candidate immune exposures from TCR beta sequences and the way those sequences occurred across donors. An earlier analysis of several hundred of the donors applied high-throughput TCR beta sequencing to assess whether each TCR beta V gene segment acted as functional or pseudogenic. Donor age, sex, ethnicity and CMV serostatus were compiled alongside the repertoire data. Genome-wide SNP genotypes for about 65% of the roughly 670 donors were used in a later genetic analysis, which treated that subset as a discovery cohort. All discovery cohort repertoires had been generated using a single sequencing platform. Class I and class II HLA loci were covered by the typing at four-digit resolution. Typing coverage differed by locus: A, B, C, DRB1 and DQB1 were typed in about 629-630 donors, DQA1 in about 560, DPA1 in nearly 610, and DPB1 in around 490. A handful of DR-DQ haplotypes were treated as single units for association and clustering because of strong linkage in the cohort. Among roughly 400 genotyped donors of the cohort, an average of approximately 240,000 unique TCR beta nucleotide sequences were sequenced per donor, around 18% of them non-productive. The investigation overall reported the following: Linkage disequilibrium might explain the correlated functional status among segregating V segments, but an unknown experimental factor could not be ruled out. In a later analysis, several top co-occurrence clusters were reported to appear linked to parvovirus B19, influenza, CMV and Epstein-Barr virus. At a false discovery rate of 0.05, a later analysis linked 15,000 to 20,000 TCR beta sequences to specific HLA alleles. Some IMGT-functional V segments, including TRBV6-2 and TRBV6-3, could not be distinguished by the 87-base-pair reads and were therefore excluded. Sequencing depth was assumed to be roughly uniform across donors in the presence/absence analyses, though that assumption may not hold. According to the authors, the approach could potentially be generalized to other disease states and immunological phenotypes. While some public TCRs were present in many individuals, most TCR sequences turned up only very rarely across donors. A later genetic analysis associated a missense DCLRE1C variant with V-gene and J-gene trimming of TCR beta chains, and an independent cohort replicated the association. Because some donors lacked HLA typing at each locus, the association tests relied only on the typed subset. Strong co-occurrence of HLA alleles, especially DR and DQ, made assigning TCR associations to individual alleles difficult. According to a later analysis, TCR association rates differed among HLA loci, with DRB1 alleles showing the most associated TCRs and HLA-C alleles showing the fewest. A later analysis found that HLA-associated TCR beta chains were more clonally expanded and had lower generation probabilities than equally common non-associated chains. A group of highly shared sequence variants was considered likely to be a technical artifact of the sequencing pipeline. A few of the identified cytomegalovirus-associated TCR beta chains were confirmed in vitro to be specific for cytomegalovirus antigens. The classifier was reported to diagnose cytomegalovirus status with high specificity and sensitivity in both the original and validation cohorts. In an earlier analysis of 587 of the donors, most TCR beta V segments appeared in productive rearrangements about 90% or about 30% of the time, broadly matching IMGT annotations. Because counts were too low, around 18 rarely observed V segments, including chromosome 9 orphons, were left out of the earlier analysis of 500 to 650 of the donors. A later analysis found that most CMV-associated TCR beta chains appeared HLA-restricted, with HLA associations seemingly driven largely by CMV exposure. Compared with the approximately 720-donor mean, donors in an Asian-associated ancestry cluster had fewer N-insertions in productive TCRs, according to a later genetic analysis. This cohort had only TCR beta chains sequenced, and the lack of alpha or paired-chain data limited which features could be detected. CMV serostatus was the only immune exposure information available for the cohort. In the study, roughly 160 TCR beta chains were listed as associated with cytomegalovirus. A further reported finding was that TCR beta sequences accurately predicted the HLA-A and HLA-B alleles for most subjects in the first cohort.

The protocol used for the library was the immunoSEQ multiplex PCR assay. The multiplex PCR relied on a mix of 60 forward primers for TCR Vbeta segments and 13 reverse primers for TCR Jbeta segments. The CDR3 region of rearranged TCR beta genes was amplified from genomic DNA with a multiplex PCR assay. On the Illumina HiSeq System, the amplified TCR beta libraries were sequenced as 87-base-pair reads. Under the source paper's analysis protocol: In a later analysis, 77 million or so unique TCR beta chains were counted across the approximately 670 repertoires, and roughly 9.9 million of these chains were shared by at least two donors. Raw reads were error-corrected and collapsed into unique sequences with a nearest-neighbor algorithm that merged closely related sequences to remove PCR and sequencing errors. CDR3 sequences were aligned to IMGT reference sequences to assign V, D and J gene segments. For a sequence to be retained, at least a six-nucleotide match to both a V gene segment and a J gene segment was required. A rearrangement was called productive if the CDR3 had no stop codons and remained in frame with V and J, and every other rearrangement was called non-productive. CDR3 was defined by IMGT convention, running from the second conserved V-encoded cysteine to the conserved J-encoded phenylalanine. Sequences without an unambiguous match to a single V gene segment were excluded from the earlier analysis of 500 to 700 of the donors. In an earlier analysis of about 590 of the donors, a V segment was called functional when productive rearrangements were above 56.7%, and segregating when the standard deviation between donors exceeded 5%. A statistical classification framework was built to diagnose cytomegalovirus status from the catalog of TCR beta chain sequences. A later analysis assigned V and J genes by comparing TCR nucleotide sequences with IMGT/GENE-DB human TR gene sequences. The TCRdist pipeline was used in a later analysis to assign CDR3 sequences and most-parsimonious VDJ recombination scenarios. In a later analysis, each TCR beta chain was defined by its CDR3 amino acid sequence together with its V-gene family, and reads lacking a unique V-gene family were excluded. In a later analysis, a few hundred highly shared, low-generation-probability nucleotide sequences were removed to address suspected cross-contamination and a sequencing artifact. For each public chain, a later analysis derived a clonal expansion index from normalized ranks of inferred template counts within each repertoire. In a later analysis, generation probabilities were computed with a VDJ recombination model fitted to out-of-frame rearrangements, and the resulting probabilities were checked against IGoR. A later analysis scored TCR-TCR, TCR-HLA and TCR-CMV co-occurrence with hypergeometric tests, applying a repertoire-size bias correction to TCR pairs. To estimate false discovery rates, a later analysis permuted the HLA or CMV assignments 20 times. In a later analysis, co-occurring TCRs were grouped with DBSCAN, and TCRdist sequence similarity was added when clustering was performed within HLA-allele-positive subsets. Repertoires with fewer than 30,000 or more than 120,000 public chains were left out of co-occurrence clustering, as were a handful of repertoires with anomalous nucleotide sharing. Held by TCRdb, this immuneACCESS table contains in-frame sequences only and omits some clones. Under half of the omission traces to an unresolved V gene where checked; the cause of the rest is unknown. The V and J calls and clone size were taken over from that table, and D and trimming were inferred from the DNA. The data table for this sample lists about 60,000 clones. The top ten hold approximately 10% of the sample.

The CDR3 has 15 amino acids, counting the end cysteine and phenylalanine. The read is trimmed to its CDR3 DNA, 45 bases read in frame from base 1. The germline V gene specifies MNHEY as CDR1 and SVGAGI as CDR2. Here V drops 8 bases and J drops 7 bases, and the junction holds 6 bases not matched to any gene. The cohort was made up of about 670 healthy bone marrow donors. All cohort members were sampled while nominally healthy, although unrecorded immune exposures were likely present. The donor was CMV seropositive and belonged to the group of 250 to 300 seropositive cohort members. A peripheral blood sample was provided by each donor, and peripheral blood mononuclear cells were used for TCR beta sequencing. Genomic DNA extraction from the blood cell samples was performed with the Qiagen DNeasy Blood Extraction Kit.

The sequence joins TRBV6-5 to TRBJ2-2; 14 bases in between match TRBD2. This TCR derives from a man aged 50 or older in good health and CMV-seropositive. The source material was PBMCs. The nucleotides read TGTGCCAGCCGACTAGCGGGGGGGCCCGGCGGGGAGCTGTTTTTT. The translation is CASRLAGGPGGELFF.